Following are 19 T cell receptor beta chains from one sample sequenced in a study of beta chain features in type 1 diabetes. General study points: In every one of the four CD4+ subsets, TCRB CDR3s were moderately but significantly shorter in Type 1 diabetes patients.

What these receptors recognize is not known. The sequenced template was cDNA made from the entire isolated RNA. The protocol was immunoSEQ multiplex PCR, while the TCRdb copy is restricted to in-frame clones and leaves out a portion. The table includes around 690,000 clones, around 11% detected once. The sample was naive CD4+ T cells from blood. These receptors were taken from a man younger than 40 with type 1 diabetes.

V and J are TRBV6-6 and TRBJ1-5, with TRBD1 matching 7 bases. Germline V gives CDR1 MNHNY, CDR2 SVGAGI (reference sequence). V gave up 5 bases and J gave up 0 bases; unmatched junction bases: 7. CDR3 length: 16 amino acids. The CDR3 DNA reads TGTGCCAGCAGTCCGACAGGGAGGTTTAGCAATCAGCCCCAGCATTTT. This sequence encodes CASSPTGRFSNQPQHF.

The chain recombines TRBV19 with TRBJ1-2; D may be TRBD1 (5 bases). Trimming pared 9 bases from V and 7 bases from J, leaving 18 bases between. Germline assignment: CDR1 LNHDA and CDR2 SQIVND (reference sequence). This CDR3 contains 13 residues. CDR3 coding DNA: TGTGCCAGCCGGGGACTGATTTGGGGTGGCTACACCTTC. The encoded protein is CASRGLIWGGYTF.

This clone was picked up a small number of times. The gene calls are TRBV7-9 and TRBJ2-1; TRBD1 or TRBD2 may be the D gene (6 bases each). Germline V gene data show CDR1 as SEHNR and CDR2 as FQNEAQ (reference sequence). V dropped 8 bases and J dropped 2 bases, with 13 bases sitting between them. The CDR3 is 14 residues long. CDR3 DNA: TGTGCCAGCCGTAGGGGGGATACCTACAATGAGCAGTTCTTC. The encoded protein is CASRRGDTYNEQFF.

This clone was seen only a few times. The V call is TRBV7-2, the J call TRBJ2-4, with D maybe TRBD2 (6 bases). In germline, CDR1 is SGHTA, CDR2 FQGNSA. Trimming cost V 5 bases and J 4 bases, with 18 bases left between them. The CDR3 has 16 amino acids. The CDR3 nucleotides read TGTGCCAGCAGCCTCGCCGGGACTGGGGCAAAAAACATTCAGTACTTC. Translation gives CASSLAGTGAKNIQYF.

CDR3 region: CASSVDRSTDTQYF. The CDR3 bases are TGTGCCAGCAGTGTTGACAGAAGCACAGATACGCAGTATTTT. The rearrangement uses TRBV2 and TRBJ2-3; the D gene is possibly TRBD1 (5 bases). The V gene's germline CDR1 is SNHLY and CDR2 FYNNEI. This CDR3 is 14 amino acids long. V lost 4 bases and J 0 bases, leaving 8 bases between the germline ends.

This clone was seen a handful of times. The CDR3 sequence: CASSDPHGGQPQHF. DNA of the CDR3: TGTGCCAGCAGTGACCCTCATGGTGGCCAGCCCCAGCATTTT. The rearrangement uses TRBV6-1 and TRBJ1-5; D unresolved. Deletions cut 3 bases from V and 7 bases from J, with 13 bases between. Germline V gene data show CDR1 as MNHNS and CDR2 as SASEGT. The CDR3 runs to 14 residues.

The chain couples TRBV5-6 to TRBJ1-1; D gene uncertain. CDR1 is SGHDT, CDR2 YYEEEE, per germline. The CDR3 runs to 13 residues. V lost 4 bases and J 1 base, leaving 8 bases between the germline ends. The DNA for the CDR3 is TGTGCCAGCAGCCTGAACTGGAACACTGAAGCTTTCTTT. It codes for CASSLNWNTEAFF.

The chain recombines TRBV7-9 with TRBJ2-3, with 11 bases fitting TRBD2. CDR3 size: 16 residues. Germline V gene sequence: CDR1 SEHNR, CDR2 FQNEAQ (reference sequence). V shed 4 bases, J shed 2 bases, and the junction held 5 bases outside the gene matches. The DNA of the CDR3 is TGTGCCAGCAGCTCAGGGACTAGCGGTTACACAGATACGCAGTATTTT. This codes for CASSSGTSGYTDTQYF. Together with reference TRBV7-9 and TRBJ2-3, the CDR3 gives the full variable domain: DTGVSQNPRHKITKRGQNVTFRCDPISEHNRLYWYRQTLGQGPEFLTYFQNEAQLEKSRLLSDRFSAERPKGSFSTLEIQRTEQGDSAMYLCASSSGTSGYTDTQYFGPGTRLTVL.

The chain couples TRBV7-9 to TRBJ1-4; no clear D. The V and J ends lost 1 base and 7 bases respectively, with 10 bases between them. Per the germline V gene, CDR1 is SEHNR and CDR2 is FQNEAQ (reference sequence). This CDR3 contains 14 residues. CDR3 nucleotide sequence: TGTGCCAGCAGCTTAGGAAGAGGAGGTGAAAAACTGTTTTTT. Its translation is CASSLGRGGEKLFF. Full variable domain (rest looked up from reference TRBV7-9 and TRBJ1-4): DTGVSQNPRHKITKRGQNVTFRCDPISEHNRLYWYRQTLGQGPEFLTYFQNEAQLEKSRLLSDRFSAERPKGSFSTLEIQRTEQGDSAMYLCASSLGRGGEKLFFGSGTQLSVL.

This chain links TRBV9 with TRBJ1-3, with 7 bases fitting TRBD1. Trimming removed 0 bases from V and 1 base from J; junction bases left unmatched: 1. The CDR3 consists of 15 residues. Germline V gene lookup returns CDR1 SGDLS and CDR2 YYNGEE. The DNA for the CDR3 is TGTGCCAGCAGCGTAGACAGGGGATCTGGAAACACCATATATTTT. This codes for CASSVDRGSGNTIYF.

The chain is built from TRBV10-3 and TRBJ2-2, with 11 bases fitting TRBD1. Germline-derived CDR1 and CDR2 are ENHRY and SYGVKD. V was pared by 6 bases and J by 5 bases, with 2 bases of the junction left unmatched. This CDR3 region has 14 residues. This CDR3 is CAISGTGGTGELFF. The CDR3 region has the DNA TGTGCCATCAGCGGGACAGGGGGGACCGGGGAGCTGTTTTTT.

The genes are TRBV4-3 and TRBJ2-1; possible D gene TRBD1, 5 bases. The germline V gene has CDR1 LGHNA and CDR2 YSLEER. V gave up 0 bases and J gave up 7 bases, with 13 bases separating them. This CDR3 has 15 amino acids. CDR3: CASSQDSRTRNEQFF. In DNA form, the CDR3 reads TGCGCCAGCAGCCAAGATTCTCGGACACGGAATGAGCAGTTCTTC.

V usage is TRBV4-2 and J usage is TRBJ1-1, with 11 bases that match TRBD1. CDR3 size: 17 residues. Germline V CDR1 and CDR2: LGHNA, YNFKEQ. Losses at the gene ends were 6 bases for V and 0 bases for J; bases not matched to a gene: 9. In DNA form, the CDR3 reads TGTGCCAGCAGGCCCCAAGGGACAGGGGGTATGAACACTGAAGCTTTCTTT. Translating gives CASRPQGTGGMNTEAFF.

Turning to this clone: The same CDR3 is also encoded by other DNA sequences in this sample. V is TRBV7-9 and J is TRBJ1-2; possible D gene TRBD1, 6 bases. V was shortened by 1 base and J by 2 bases, with 8 bases between the two germline ends. The CDR3 covers 14 residues. Germline V lookup: CDR1 SEHNR, CDR2 FQNEAQ (reference sequence). CDR3 nucleotides: TGTGCCAGCAGCTTAGGGCAGGGGAACTATGGCTACACCTTC. It translates to CASSLGQGNYGYTF.

This chain joins TRBV7-2 and TRBJ1-2; no firm D call. V lost 3 bases and J lost 3, with 11 bases in between. Germline V gives CDR1 SGHTA, CDR2 FQGNSA. The CDR3 has 14 amino acids. The CDR3 sequence is CASSFYRRDYGYTF. CDR3 sequence (DNA): TGTGCCAGCAGCTTTTACCGGCGGGACTATGGCTACACCTTC.

This clone was recorded a few times. This chain joins TRBV18 and TRBJ2-5; D is undetermined. Per germline, CDR1 KGHSH and CDR2 LQKENI. This CDR3 region has 14 residues. The V end lost 0 bases, the J end lost 1 base, and 6 bases lay between the germline ends. The CDR3 DNA reads TGTGCCAGCTCACCACCGGGAATCCAAGAGACCCAGTACTTC. Amino acid sequence: CASSPPGIQETQYF.

V is TRBV7-2 and J is TRBJ1-1; perhaps TRBD1 as D (5 bases). Germline loops: CDR1 SGHTA, CDR2 FQGNSA. The CDR3 contains 15 residues. Trimming took off 1 base at V and 0 bases at J, with 9 bases between the two ends. The CDR3 region has the DNA TGTGCCAGCAGCTTAGGCGGGACGCTGAACACTGAAGCTTTCTTT. Translation: CASSLGGTLNTEAFF. The whole variable domain, remainder taken from reference TRBV7-2 and TRBJ1-1, is GAGVSQSPSNKVTEKGKDVELRCDPISGHTALYWYRQSLGQGLEFLIYFQGNSAPDKSGLPSDRFSAERTGGSVSTLTIQRTQQEDSAVYLCASSLGGTLNTEAFFGQGTRLTVV.

This clone was counted between two and nine times. An end of the junction does not agree with germline; a read error may underlie this. The chain joins TRBV5-1 to TRBJ2-7, with D possibly being TRBD1 or TRBD2 (6 bases each). The CDR3 totals 14 residues. Per germline, CDR1 SGHRS and CDR2 YFSETQ. The CDR3 nucleotides are TGCGCCAGCACCCTCCGGGGGCCCTCCAACGAGCAGTACTTC. This translates into CASTLRGPSNEQYF.

This clone was picked up a small number of times. In the same sample, other DNA sequences code for this CDR3. The chain carries TRBV5-6 and TRBJ2-1, with D uncertain. This CDR3 has 11 amino acids. The V gene lost 4 bases and the J gene lost 3 bases, with 2 bases spanning the gap. Germline-derived CDR1 and CDR2 are SGHDT and YYEEEE. This CDR3 is CASSLYNEQFF. CDR3 bases: TGTGCCAGCAGCCTCTACAATGAGCAGTTCTTC.